These 21 T cell receptor beta chains originate from one sample sequenced in a study of CD8 T cells in ankylosing spondylitis. Study results and limitations: Ankylosing spondylitis blood seemed to carry a telltale TCR beta motif made of eight or nine highly homologous variants.

Their antigen targets remain unknown. In TCRdb, the 5' RACE reads were re-called with MiXCR into one record per CDR3 protein. The table has about 390,000 distinct CDR3 sequences, about 20% seen once. Sample: blood, either unsorted or a sorted T cell fraction (not recorded which). The source of these receptors is a male donor with ankylosing spondylitis.

This clonotype has only a few counts. The rearrangement joins TRBV4-1 to TRBJ1-5; D ambiguous. Germline V gene lookup returns CDR1 MGHRA and CDR2 YSYEKL. The CDR3 is 20 amino acids. Between the trimmed V and J ends, which lost 4 bases and 5 bases, there was a span of 30 bases. The CDR3 reads CASSPSLEVIRGYWDQPQHF. In nucleotides, the CDR3 is TGCGCCAGCAGCCCGAGCCTGGAGGTGATACGAGGTTATTGGGATCAGCCCCAGCATTTT.

CDR3 in DNA: TGCAGTGCTAGGCCAGGGGCCGATCAAGAGACCCAGTACTTC. Amino acid sequence: CSARPGADQETQYF. The gene calls are TRBV20-1 and TRBJ2-5; the D gene is possibly TRBD1 (6 bases). Trimming cost V 3 bases and J 2 bases, with 13 bases left between them. The CDR3 sequence is 14 residues long. Germline assignment: CDR1 DFQATT and CDR2 SNEGSKA (reference sequence).

The chain links TRBV20-1 to TRBJ2-5; D call uncertain. Trimming took off 3 bases at V and 5 bases at J, with 4 bases between the two ends. Germline V gives CDR1 DFQATT, CDR2 SNEGSKA (reference sequence). This CDR3 spans 10 amino acids. In DNA form, the CDR3 reads TGCAGTGCTAGCTATGAGACCCAGTACTTC. Its translation is CSASYETQYF.

V and J are TRBV6-1 and TRBJ2-3; D perhaps matches TRBD2 (5 bases). The J call may not be correct, given that the DNA end is closer to TRBJ2-2. The CDR3 sequence is 13 residues long. The germline V gene encodes CDR1 MNHNS and CDR2 SASEGT. CDR3 sequence reads: CASSLLQTGVLFF. Written as DNA, the CDR3 is TGTGCCAGCAGTCTTCTACAGACCGGGGTTCTGTTTTTT.

This chain links TRBV7-9 with TRBJ2-7; 8 nucleotides agree with TRBD2. Looked up from germline, CDR1 is SEHNR and CDR2 is FQNEAQ (reference sequence). CDR3 length equals 14 residues. J was trimmed by 5 bases and V by 5 bases; bases with no gene match: 8. This CDR3 reads CASSPSGSTNEQYF. The CDR3 DNA follows: TGTGCCAGCAGCCCAAGCGGGAGTACGAACGAGCAGTACTTC.

The chain couples TRBV5-1 to TRBJ2-1; 12 nucleotides line up with TRBD2. The CDR3 runs to 16 residues. Per germline, CDR1 SGHRS and CDR2 YFSETQ. With V trimmed by 4 bases and J by 3 bases, 5 bases remained unmatched. The CDR3 region has the DNA TGCGCCAGCAGCCTGGGACTAGCGGGTTTCTACAATGAGCAGTTCTTC. Its protein product is CASSLGLAGFYNEQFF. Complete variable domain (other parts from reference TRBV5-1 and TRBJ2-1): KAGVTQTPRYLIKTRGQQVTLSCSPISGHRSVSWYQQTPGQGLQFLFEYFSETQRNKGNFPGRFSGRQFSNSRSEMNVSTLELGDSALYLCASSLGLAGFYNEQFFGPGTRLTVL.

The chain combines TRBV28 with TRBJ1-6, with 7 positions matching TRBD1. V gave up 7 bases and J gave up 10 bases; unmatched junction bases: 13. The CDR3 runs to 15 residues. The V gene's germline CDR1 is MDHEN and CDR2 SYDVKM. The CDR3: CASIPSGGFRSPLHF. The CDR3 DNA follows: TGTGCCAGCATCCCTTCAGGGGGTTTTCGGTCACCCCTCCACTTT. Based on the CDR3 plus reference TRBV28 and TRBJ1-6, the full variable domain is DVKVTQSSRYLVKRTGEKVFLECVQDMDHENMFWYRQDPGLGLRLIYFSYDVKMKEKGDIPEGYSVSREKKERFSLILESASTNQTSMYLCASIPSGGFRSPLHFGNGTRLTVT.

The chain has TRBV20-1 and TRBJ2-1; TRBD2 matches at 10 bases. V shed 0 bases, J shed 7 bases, and the junction held 18 bases outside the gene matches. The CDR3 is 19 amino acids. Germline CDR1 is DFQATT and CDR2 is SNEGSKA (reference sequence). The CDR3, as DNA: TGCAGTGCTAGAGATAGGGGGAAGAGCGGGAGGGCCCAGAGGAATGAGCAGTTCTTC. Amino acids: CSARDRGKSGRAQRNEQFF.

The V gene is TRBV20-1, the J gene TRBJ2-3; D may correspond to TRBD1 or TRBD2 (6 bases each). The CDR3 is 13 residues long. Germline V gene lookup returns CDR1 DFQATT and CDR2 SNEGSKA (reference sequence). Trimming took 0 bases from V and 6 from J, leaving 10 bases between them. CDR3 in amino acids: CSAREGGLDTQYF. The CDR3 DNA sequence: TGCAGTGCTAGAGAAGGGGGGCTGGATACGCAGTATTTT.

A remark on this clonotype: At one end, the junction sequence differs from germline, possibly due to a read error. CDR3 loop: CASKRGTGLYEQHF. The CDR3 coding sequence is TGTGCCAGCAAAAGAGGGACAGGGCTTTACGAGCAGCACTTC. V is TRBV28 and J is TRBJ2-7, with 9 nucleotides matching TRBD1. The CDR3 runs to 14 residues. Looked up from germline, CDR1 is MDHEN and CDR2 is SYDVKM.

This clonotype was picked up many times. The CDR3 reads CASSFSGRGNNEQFF. CDR3 DNA: TGTGCCAGCAGTTTTAGCGGGAGGGGGAACAATGAGCAGTTCTTC. The genes are TRBV6-5 and TRBJ2-1, with 11 bases matching TRBD2. Trimming at V came to 4 bases and at J to 5 bases, leaving 4 bases not matched to a gene. This CDR3 region has 15 residues. Germline assignment: CDR1 MNHEY and CDR2 SVGAGI.

This chain uses TRBV6-1 with TRBJ2-7; maybe TRBD1 (6 bases). Trimming removed 6 bases at V and 3 bases at J, with 18 bases between. The germline CDR1 and CDR2 sequences are MNHNS and SASEGT. The length of the CDR3 is 15 residues. CDR3 residues: CASRSRSQGDYEQYF. CDR3 coding DNA: TGTGCCAGCAGATCCCGTTCACAGGGAGACTACGAGCAGTACTTC.

The J gene is TRBJ2-2, the V gene TRBV18; D may be TRBD1 or TRBD2 (5 bases each). From germline, CDR1 is KGHSH and CDR2 LQKENI. The V and J ends lost 4 bases and 6 bases respectively, with 18 bases between them. The CDR3 spans 16 residues. The CDR3 is CASSLGPGRSAGELFF. The CDR3 DNA is TGTGCCAGCTCACTGGGCCCGGGGCGAAGCGCCGGGGAGCTGTTTTTT.

The CDR3 region has the DNA TGTGCCAGCAGTATGGGGAGCGGGGCCGCCTACGAGCAGTACTTC. It is translated as CASSMGSGAAYEQYF. The chain couples TRBV28 to TRBJ2-7; 7 bases map to TRBD2. Trimming cost V 5 bases and J 2 bases; bases outside gene matches: 9. Germline CDR1 and CDR2: MDHEN and SYDVKM. The CDR3 extends over 15 amino acids.

This clonotype was seen repeatedly, ten times or more. This chain joins TRBV12-3 or TRBV12-4 and TRBJ1-2, with D uncertain. Trimming cost V 2 bases and J 4 bases, with 8 bases left between them. The CDR3 sequence is 13 residues long. The CDR3 DNA reads TGTGCCAGCAGTTTATCCAACAGCTATGGCTACACCTTC. This gives the protein CASSLSNSYGYTF.

This clonotype has only a few counts. This chain joins TRBV4-3 and TRBJ2-3, with a possible D match to TRBD1 (6 bases). The germline V gene encodes CDR1 LGHNA and CDR2 YSLEER. This CDR3 spans 14 amino acids. The V end was cut by 5 bases, the J end by 1 base, with 10 bases between. CDR3 sequence reads: CASSYRQGTDTQYF. The CDR3 DNA reads as TGCGCCAGCAGCTACAGACAGGGCACAGATACGCAGTATTTT.

This clonotype appeared a few times. The chain combines TRBV28 with TRBJ1-1; D ambiguous. Germline CDR1 and CDR2: MDHEN and SYDVKM. V was clipped by 3 bases and J by 1 base, with 12 bases between them. The CDR3 covers 15 residues. CDR3 bases: TGTGCCAGCAGTTTGTCCCTGGCGGCGAACACTGAAGCTTTCTTT. This codes for CASSLSLAANTEAFF.

The chain has TRBV7-9 and TRBJ2-1; 11 bases map to TRBD2. The J call may be in error: the DNA end matches TRBJ2-7 better. Germline V gene sequence: CDR1 SEHNR, CDR2 FQNEAQ (reference sequence). The CDR3 consists of 15 residues. This chain's CDR3 is CASSHRLAGYNEQYF. CDR3 sequence (DNA): TGTGCCAGCAGCCATCGACTAGCGGGGTACAATGAGCAGTACTTC.

This clonotype was counted a few times. This chain connects TRBV30 to TRBJ2-7, with TRBD2 matching over 9 bases. The CDR3 has 17 amino acids. Trimming removed 0 bases from V and 2 bases from J; junction bases left unmatched: 11. Germline V CDR1 and CDR2: GTSNPN, SVGIG (reference sequence). The CDR3 region is CAWSVLRSGRVTYEQYF. The CDR3 DNA reads as TGTGCCTGGAGTGTCCTTCGTAGCGGGAGAGTAACCTACGAGCAGTACTTC.

The chain carries TRBV10-3 and TRBJ1-6; D unclear. Trimming pared 2 bases from V and 11 bases from J, leaving 13 bases between. This CDR3 is 14 amino acids long. Germline CDR1 is ENHRY and CDR2 is SYGVKD. The CDR3 loop is CAISEVEGQTPLHF. The CDR3 bases are TGTGCCATCAGTGAGGTCGAAGGTCAGACACCCCTCCACTTT.

This clonotype has a handful of counts. V is TRBV5-6 and J is TRBJ2-3, with 7 bases that match TRBD2. The trim removed 4 bases at V and 4 bases at J, leaving 12 bases unmatched. The CDR3 covers 16 residues. CDR1 SGHDT and CDR2 YYEEEE come from the germline V gene. CDR3 sequence: CASSLLPGGRSDTQYF. The CDR3 bases are TGTGCCAGCAGCCTACTACCGGGCGGGAGATCAGATACGCAGTATTTT.